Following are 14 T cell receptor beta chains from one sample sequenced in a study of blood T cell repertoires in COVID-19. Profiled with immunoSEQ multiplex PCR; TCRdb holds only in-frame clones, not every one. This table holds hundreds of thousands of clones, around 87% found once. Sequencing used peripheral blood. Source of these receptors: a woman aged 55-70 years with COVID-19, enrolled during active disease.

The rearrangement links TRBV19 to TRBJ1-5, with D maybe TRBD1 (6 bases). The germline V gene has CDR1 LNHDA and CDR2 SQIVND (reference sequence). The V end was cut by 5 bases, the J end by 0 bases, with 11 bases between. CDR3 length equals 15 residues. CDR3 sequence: CASSWGHHSNQPQHF. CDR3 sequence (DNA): TGTGCCAGTAGTTGGGGGCACCATAGCAATCAGCCCCAGCATTTT. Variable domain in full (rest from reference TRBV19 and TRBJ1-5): DGGITQSPKYLFRKEGQNVTLSCEQNLNHDAMYWYRQDPGQGLRLIYYSQIVNDFQKGDIAEGYSVSREKKESFPLTVTSAQKNPTAFYLCASSWGHHSNQPQHFGDGTRLSIL.

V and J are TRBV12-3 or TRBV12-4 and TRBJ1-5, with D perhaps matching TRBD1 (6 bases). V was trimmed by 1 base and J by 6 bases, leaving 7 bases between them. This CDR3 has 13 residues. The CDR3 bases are TGTGCCAGCAGTTTAGACAGGGTTCAGCCCCAGCATTTT. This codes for CASSLDRVQPQHF.

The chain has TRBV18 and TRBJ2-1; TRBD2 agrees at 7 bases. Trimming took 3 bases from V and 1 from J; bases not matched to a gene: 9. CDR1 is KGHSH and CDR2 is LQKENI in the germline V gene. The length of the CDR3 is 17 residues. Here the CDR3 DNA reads TGTGCCAGCTCACCTTGGGTGGGGGGGAGTTCCTACAATGAGCAGTTCTTC. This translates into CASSPWVGGSSYNEQFF. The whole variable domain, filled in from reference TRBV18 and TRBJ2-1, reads NAGVMQNPRHLVRRRGQEARLRCSPMKGHSHVYWYRQLPEEGLKFMVYLQKENIIDESGMPKERFSAEFPKEGPSILRIQQVVRGDSAAYFCASSPWVGGSSYNEQFFGPGTRLTVL.

CDR3 in DNA: TGTGCCAGCAGCCTGGGGACAGACCCTCGCGGGGAGCAGTACTTC. Amino acid sequence: CASSLGTDPRGEQYF. This sequence joins TRBV7-3 and TRBJ2-7; TRBD1 matches 7 bases. The CDR3 length is 15 residues. With 5 bases clipped from V and 7 bases from J, the junction kept 14 bases outside the gene matches. Per germline, CDR1 SGHTA and CDR2 FQGTGA.

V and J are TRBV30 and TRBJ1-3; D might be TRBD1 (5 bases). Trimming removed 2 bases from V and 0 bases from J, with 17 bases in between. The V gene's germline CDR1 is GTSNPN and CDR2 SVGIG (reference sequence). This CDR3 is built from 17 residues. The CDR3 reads CAWSRPRTLLSGNTIYF. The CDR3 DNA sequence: TGTGCCTGGAGTCGTCCGAGGACACTGCTCTCTGGAAACACCATATATTTT.

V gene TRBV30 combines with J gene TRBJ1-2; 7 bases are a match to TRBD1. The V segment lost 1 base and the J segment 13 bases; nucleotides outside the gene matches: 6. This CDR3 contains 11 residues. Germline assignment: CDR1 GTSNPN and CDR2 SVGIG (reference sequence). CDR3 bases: TGTGCCTGGAGTGGACAGGGAGTCTGCACCTTC. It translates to CAWSGQGVCTF. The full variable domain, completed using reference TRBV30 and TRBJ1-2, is SQTIHQWPATLVQPVGSPLSLECTVEGTSNPNLYWYRQAAGRGLQLLFYSVGIGQISSEVPQNLSASRPQDRQFILSSKKLLLSDSGFYLCAWSGQGVCTFGSGTRLTVV.

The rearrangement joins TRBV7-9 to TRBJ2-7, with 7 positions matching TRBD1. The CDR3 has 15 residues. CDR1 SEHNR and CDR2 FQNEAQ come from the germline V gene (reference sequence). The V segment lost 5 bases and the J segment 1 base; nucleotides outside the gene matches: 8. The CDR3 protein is CASSPTGDGSYEQYF. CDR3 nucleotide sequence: TGTGCCAGCAGCCCAACAGGGGATGGGTCCTACGAGCAGTACTTC.

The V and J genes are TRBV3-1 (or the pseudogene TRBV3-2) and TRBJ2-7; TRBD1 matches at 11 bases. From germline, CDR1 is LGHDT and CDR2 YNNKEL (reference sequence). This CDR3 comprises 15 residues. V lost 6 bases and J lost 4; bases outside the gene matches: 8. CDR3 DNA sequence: TGTGCCAGCAGGGACGGGACAGGGGGTCTGTACGAGCAGTACTTC. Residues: CASRDGTGGLYEQYF.

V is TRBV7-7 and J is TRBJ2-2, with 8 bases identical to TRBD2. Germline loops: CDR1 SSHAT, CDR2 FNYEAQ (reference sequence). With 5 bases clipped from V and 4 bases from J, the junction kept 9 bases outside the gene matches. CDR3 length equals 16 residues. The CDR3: CASSPRGGRGTGELFF. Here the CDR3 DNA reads TGTGCCAGCAGCCCACGGGGGGGACGCGGCACCGGGGAGCTGTTTTTT.

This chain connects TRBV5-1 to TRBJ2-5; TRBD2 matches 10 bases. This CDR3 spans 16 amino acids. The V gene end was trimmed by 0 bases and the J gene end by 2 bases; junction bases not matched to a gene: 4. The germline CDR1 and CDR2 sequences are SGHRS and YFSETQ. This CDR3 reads CASSLGGSGGQETQYF. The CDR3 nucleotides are TGCGCCAGCAGCTTGGGAGGTAGCGGGGGGCAAGAGACCCAGTACTTC.

The CDR3 coding sequence is TGCGCCAGCAGTGAGTCGGTTGGCAGGGGGGAGCAGTACTTC. Encoded protein: CASSESVGRGEQYF. The V call is TRBV10-1, the J call TRBJ2-7; 7 nucleotides line up with TRBD1. CDR3 length: 14 residues. The germline CDR1 and CDR2 sequences are WNHNN and SYGVQD (reference sequence). V lost 0 bases, J lost 7 bases, and 6 bases stayed unmatched.

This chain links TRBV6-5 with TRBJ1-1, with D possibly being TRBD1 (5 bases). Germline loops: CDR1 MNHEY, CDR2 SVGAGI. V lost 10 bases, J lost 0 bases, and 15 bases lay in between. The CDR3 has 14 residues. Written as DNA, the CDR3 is TGTGCCACTAACCCAGGGTACATGAACACTGAAGCTTTCTTT. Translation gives CATNPGYMNTEAFF.

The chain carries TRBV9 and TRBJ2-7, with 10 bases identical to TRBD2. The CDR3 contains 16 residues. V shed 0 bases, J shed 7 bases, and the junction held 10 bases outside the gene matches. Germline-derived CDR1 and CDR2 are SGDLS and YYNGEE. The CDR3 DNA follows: TGTGCCAGCAGCGTAGATTCAGGACTAGCGGTGGGAGAGCAGTACTTC. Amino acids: CASSVDSGLAVGEQYF. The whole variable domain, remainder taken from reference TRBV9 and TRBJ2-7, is DSGVTQTPKHLITATGQRVTLRCSPRSGDLSVYWYQQSLDQGLQFLIQYYNGEERAKGNILERFSAQQFPDLHSELNLSSLELGDSALYFCASSVDSGLAVGEQYFGPGTRLTVT.

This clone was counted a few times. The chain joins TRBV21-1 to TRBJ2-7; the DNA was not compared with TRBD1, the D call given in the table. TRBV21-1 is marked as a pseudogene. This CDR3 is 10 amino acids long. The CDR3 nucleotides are TGTGCCCTTGGGTGGGCCGAGCAGTACTTC. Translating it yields CALGWAEQYF.